The present T cell receptor (beta chain) was sequenced within a study of neurological immune-mediated disorders. Background on the study: In a group of roughly 34 multiple sclerosis patients, roughly 30 had the relapsing-remitting type and 3 had the secondary progressive type. General observations from the study: The greatest TCR clonal expansion occurred in HTLV-1-associated myelopathy and the least in multiple sclerosis, which fell below healthy controls. Neither clinical nor MRI features showed any association with the multiple sclerosis repertoire cluster, and the authors stated that larger cohorts are needed.

V shed 1 base, J shed 6 bases, and the junction held 6 bases outside the gene matches. Looked up from germline, CDR1 is SSHAT and CDR2 is FNYEAQ (reference sequence). This CDR3 region has 17 residues. As regards this clonotype: The target antigen is unknown.

The unsorted libraries were produced from 2 million PBMCs held at -80 C. MiXCR, run by TCRdb on the 5' RACE reads, gives a single entry per CDR3 protein. The sample holds about 65,000 distinct CDR3 sequences; approximately 4.2% are singletons and the top ten take under 3%. This receptor was taken from a man in his fifties or sixties with multiple sclerosis. The sequencing sample was made of PBMCs. The chain couples TRBV7-7 to TRBJ2-1; 13 nucleotides agree with TRBD2. CDR3 coding DNA: TGTGCCAGCAGCTTAGGGACTAGCGGGAGTGGTACCAATGAGCAGTTCTTC. This codes for CASSLGTSGSGTNEQFF.